The TCR beta chain described here comes from a study of CD8 T cells in Susac syndrome (dated by TCRdb to the late 2010s). Describing the broader study: Whether CD8+ T cell activation and differentiation in Susac syndrome was antigen driven was tested using repertoire sequencing.

Comment on this clonotype: Its target antigen remains unknown. Base qualities are not at hand, and no much larger clone is one base apart.

Peripheral blood CD8+ and CD4+ T cells from healthy donors, Susac syndrome patients and multiple sclerosis patients were profiled using high-throughput TCR beta sequencing. Multiple sclerosis controls were treatment-naive patients with stable or active relapsing-remitting disease fulfilling revised McDonald criteria. Bulk CD8+ and CD4+ T cells were purified by magnetic negative isolation, while CD8+ TEMRA cells were enriched using FACS. Blood was drawn into EDTA tubes, processed within 24 hours, and PBMCs were isolated by density gradient centrifugation. PBMCs intended for TCR sequencing were cryopreserved in liquid nitrogen and were subsequently thawed in a 37 degrees C water bath. The sorted or isolated CD4+, CD8+ and CD8+ TEMRA cells had a purity of 90% or higher. RNA was extracted using the RNeasy kit, and roughly 0.45 to 1 ug of the RNA was reverse transcribed with random hexamers. The immunoSEQ multiplex PCR assay, covering 54 Vbeta and 13 Jbeta segments, was used to amplify TCR beta CDR3 regions. PCR amplification bias was corrected using a synthetic template baseline for primer optimization and computational correction. The published analysis was carried out like this. Only productive sequences were kept, with reads annotated to V, D and J genes according to IMGT and analyzed in immunoSEQ Analyzer. Clonality was calculated as one minus the Shannon entropy normalized by log2 of the number of productive unique sequences. For each patient and control, public and private clones were evaluated within the 100 most prevalent clones. Clones were defined as Susac-specific when absent from the healthy and MS cohorts, from roughly 1,100 published viral clones and from other ImmuneACCESS disease sequences. TCRdb cleaned the public reads at Q25 with fastp, built clones with MiXCR and kept in-frame beta chains. Each entry merges the rows of one CDR3 protein and shows their most common DNA and genes. The V and J calls were determined by TCRdb, not by the authors. For this sample the table gives approximately 180,000 distinct CDR3 sequences, of which 95% were detected only once. The ten largest clones take up around 0.09% of the sample.

Points the paper makes about the study in general: The number of individuals in the TCR sequencing and HLA analysis was recognized as being relatively small.

This clonotype was obtained from a human donor with multiple sclerosis. The sequenced material came from CD4+ T cells from PBMCs.

The CDR3 protein is CASSQRVGGYTF. The DNA sequence is given as TGTGCCAGCAGCCAACGGGTAGGTGGCTACACCTTC. The rearrangement joined TRBV3-1 to TRBJ1-2, with no confident D gene call. The CDR3 starts with the cysteine, ends with the phenylalanine, and has 12 residues. Just the 36-base CDR3 DNA is kept, in frame starting at base 1. Deletion took 2 bases off V and 7 bases off J, with a span of 8 bases between the germline ends. The germline V gene (reference sequence) sets CDR1 to LGHDT and CDR2 to YNNKEL.